The next 5 T cell receptor beta chains were all read from a single sample in a study of T cell changes during pregnancy in multiple sclerosis. Measured with immunoSEQ multiplex PCR; TCRdb has only the in-frame clones, and not every one. The table records approximately 41,000 clones, around 90% of them present only once. Sequenced here: CD4+ T cells from peripheral blood mononuclear cells, sampled in the second trimester of pregnancy. Every receptor here comes from a female donor with multiple sclerosis, enrolled in a pregnancy study.

The V and J genes are TRBV6-5 and TRBJ1-4; D unresolved. This CDR3 comprises 11 residues. CDR1 is MNHEY and CDR2 is SVGAGI in the germline V gene. V lost 4 bases to trimming and J lost 8 bases, with 5 bases between them. CDR3 coding DNA: TGTGCCAGCAGTTCAGGAGAAAAACTGTTTTTT. This translates into CASSSGEKLFF.

This clone has only one observation. The chain combines TRBV6-1 with TRBJ2-7, with TRBD2 as a possible D gene (7 bases). V was trimmed by 7 bases and J by 3 bases, leaving 19 bases between them. From germline, CDR1 is MNHNS and CDR2 SASEGT. CDR3 length: 15 residues. CDR3 residues: CASIALGGAVYEQYF. In DNA form, the CDR3 reads TGTGCCAGCATCGCGCTTGGGGGGGCGGTCTACGAGCAGTACTTC.

On this clone: Germline is not matched at one junction end, which may reflect a read error. This sequence joins TRBV7-7 and TRBJ2-3, with no clear D. The CDR3 runs 14 residues. CDR1 is SSHAT and CDR2 is FNYEAQ in the germline V gene (reference sequence). CDR3 DNA sequence: TGTGCTAGCAGCTTATCTACGGTCACAGATACGCAGTATTTT. It yields the protein CASSLSTVTDTQYF.

The rearrangement joins TRBV28 to TRBJ2-7; D may be TRBD2 (6 bases). The V gene lost 5 bases and the J gene lost 6 bases, with 17 bases spanning the gap. The germline V gene encodes CDR1 MDHEN and CDR2 SYDVKM. The length of the CDR3 is 14 residues. The CDR3 nucleotides read TGTGCCAGCAGTCAAAAAACAAGGAGGGGCGAGCAGTACTTC. This encodes CASSQKTRRGEQYF.

J is TRBJ2-2 and V is TRBV6-6; 8 bases match TRBD2. The germline CDR1 and CDR2 sequences are MNHNY and SVGAGI (reference sequence). The CDR3 spans 13 residues. V shed 6 bases and J 6 bases; nucleotides not matched to a gene: 3. CDR3 in DNA: TGTGCCAGCAGAGGACTAGCCGCCGGGGAGCTGTTTTTT. Encoded protein: CASRGLAAGELFF.